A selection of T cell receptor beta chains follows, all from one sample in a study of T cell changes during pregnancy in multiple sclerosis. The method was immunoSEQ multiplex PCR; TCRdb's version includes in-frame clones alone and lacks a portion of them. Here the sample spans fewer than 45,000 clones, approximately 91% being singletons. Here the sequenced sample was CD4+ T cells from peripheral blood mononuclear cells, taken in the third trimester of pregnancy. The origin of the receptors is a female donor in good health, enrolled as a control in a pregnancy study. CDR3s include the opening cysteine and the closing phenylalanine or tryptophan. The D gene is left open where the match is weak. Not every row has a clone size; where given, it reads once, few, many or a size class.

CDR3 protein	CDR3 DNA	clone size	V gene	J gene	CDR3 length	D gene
CARPYGGEAFF	TGTGCCCGCCCGTACGGGGGTGAAGCTTTCTTT	NA	TRBV6-1	TRBJ1-1	11	NA
CASSSAGGYYEQYF	TGTGCCAGCAGTTCGGCGGGAGGTTACTACGAGCAGTACTTC	NA	TRBV28	TRBJ2-7	14	TRBD2
CASSLTDNLNSPLHF	TGTGCCAGCAGCTTAACCGACAATTTGAATTCACCCCTCCACTTT	NA	TRBV7-9	TRBJ1-6	15	NA
CASSFDTITDTQYF	TGTGCCAGCAGCTTTGACACCATCACAGATACGCAGTATTTT	NA	TRBV7-2	TRBJ2-3	14	NA
CASSVGANQPQHF	TGTGCCAGCAGCGTAGGGGCCAATCAGCCCCAGCATTTT	NA	TRBV9	TRBJ1-5	13	NA
CASSPGGTGGYGYTF	TGTGCCAGCAGTCCTGGGGGGACAGGGGGTTATGGCTACACCTTC	once	TRBV6-5	TRBJ1-2	15	TRBD1
CASSPGHYYGYTF	TGTGCCAGCTCACCGGGACACTACTATGGCTACACCTTC	NA	TRBV18	TRBJ1-2	13	NA
CASSQEIALGEDTQYF	TGTGCCAGCAGCCAAGAAATCGCGCTAGGTGAAGATACGCAGTATTTT	NA	TRBV14	TRBJ2-3	16	NA
CASRLQGGNGGYTF	TGTGCCAGCAGGCTCCAGGGTGGTAACGGCGGCTACACCTTC	NA	TRBV27	TRBJ1-2	14	NA
CASSLGLVEFGELFF	TGTGCCAGCAGCTTAGGACTAGTGGAATTCGGGGAGCTGTTTTTT	NA	TRBV7-2	TRBJ2-2	15	NA
CASSVEFSGGPTDTQYF	TGTGCCAGCAGCGTAGAGTTTTCGGGAGGGCCAACAGATACGCAGTATTTT	NA	TRBV9	TRBJ2-3	17	TRBD2
CASKGLRGLAGVPTDTQYF	TGTGCCAGCAAGGGTCTTAGGGGGCTAGCGGGAGTTCCTACAGATACGCAGTATTTT	NA	TRBV28	TRBJ2-3	19	TRBD2
CAISELGPDNNEQFF	TGTGCCATCAGTGAATTGGGGCCGGATAACAATGAGCAGTTCTTC	NA	TRBV10-3	TRBJ2-1	15	NA
CASRDTTGLNQPQHF	TGTGCCAGCAGAGATACCACGGGACTGAATCAGCCCCAGCATTTT	NA	TRBV6-5	TRBJ1-5	15	NA
CASSVTGMTTGELFF	TGTGCCAGTAGTGTCACAGGGATGACCACCGGGGAGCTGTTTTTT	NA	TRBV19	TRBJ2-2	15	NA
CASSLVGGPMNEQFF	TGTGCTAGCAGCTTAGTGGGGGGGCCTATGAATGAGCAGTTCTTC	NA	TRBV7-7	TRBJ2-1	15	NA
CASTLVGRETQYF	TGTGCCTCGACCCTCGTGGGGAGGGAGACCCAGTACTTC	NA	TRBV28	TRBJ2-5	13	NA
CASSFRDRHSYEQYF	TGTGCCAGCAGTTTCCGGGACAGGCACTCCTACGAGCAGTACTTC	NA	TRBV28	TRBJ2-7	15	TRBD1
CASREGGAGRNIQYF	TGTGCCTCCCGCGAGGGGGGGGCGGGCCGAAACATTCAGTACTTC	once	TRBV30	TRBJ2-4	15	NA
CASSLDNAMNTEAFF	TGTGCCAGCAGCTTAGATAACGCGATGAACACTGAAGCTTTCTTT	NA	TRBV7-2	TRBJ1-1	15	NA
CASSYSVAGGREQYF	TGTGCCAGCAGTTACTCGGTAGCGGGGGGGCGGGAGCAGTACTTC	NA	TRBV6-5	TRBJ2-7	15	TRBD2
CAISEWSGLADYEQYF	TGTGCCATCAGTGAGTGGTCTGGACTAGCGGACTACGAGCAGTACTTC	NA	TRBV10-3	TRBJ2-7	16	TRBD2
CASRAGANQETQYF	TGTGCCAGCAGAGCAGGGGCAAATCAAGAGACCCAGTACTTC	NA	TRBV2	TRBJ2-5	14	NA
CASSPFVGDTQYF	TGTGCCAGCTCACCGTTTGTCGGAGATACGCAGTATTTT	NA	TRBV18	TRBJ2-3	13	NA
CASSRKDRSTDTQYF	TGTGCCAGCAGCAGAAAGGACAGGAGCACAGATACGCAGTATTTT	NA	TRBV21-1	TRBJ2-3	15	NA
CASSTKQGTSYEQYF	TGTGCCAGTAGTACAAAACAGGGGACATCCTACGAGCAGTACTTC	NA	TRBV19	TRBJ2-7	15	TRBD1
CASSLPTGEETQYF	TGCGCCAGCAGCTTGCCTACAGGGGAAGAGACCCAGTACTTC	NA	TRBV5-1	TRBJ2-5	14	TRBD1
CASSLVRESETQYF	TGTGCCAGCAGCTTAGTGCGGGAGTCGGAGACCCAGTACTTC	NA	TRBV7-2	TRBJ2-5	14	TRBD2
CASSQSTGSVGYTF	TGCGCCAGCAGCCAATCAACAGGGTCTGTTGGCTACACCTTC	NA	TRBV4-1	TRBJ1-2	14	NA
CASSARASVYNEQFF	TGTGCCAGCAGCGCGAGGGCTAGTGTCTACAATGAGCAGTTCTTC	NA	TRBV7-9	TRBJ2-1	15	NA
CASSLEGAQRAFF	TGTGCCAGCAGCTTAGAGGGGGCGCAGAGAGCTTTCTTT	NA	TRBV7-3	TRBJ1-1	13	TRBD1
CASSQRGRGGEKLFF	TGTGCCAGCAGTCAAAGGGGGCGAGGCGGTGAAAAACTGTTTTTT	once	TRBV28	TRBJ1-4	15	TRBD1
CASSRGGIVYNEQFF	TGTGCCAGCTCACGAGGAGGGATCGTCTACAATGAGCAGTTCTTC	NA	TRBV18	TRBJ2-1	15	NA
CASSFGQENEQFF	TGTGCCAGCTCATTCGGACAGGAGAATGAGCAGTTCTTC	NA	TRBV18	TRBJ2-1	13	TRBD1
CASRTGGSGNTIYF	TGTGCCAGCAGGACAGGGGGCTCTGGAAACACCATATATTTT	once	TRBV6-1	TRBJ1-3	14	TRBD1
CASSVTGAPYEQYF	TGTGCCAGCAGTGTGACAGGGGCCCCCTACGAGCAGTACTTC	NA	TRBV6-1	TRBJ2-7	14	TRBD1
CASSPGTGVGSGANVLTF	TGTGCCAGCAGTCCAGGGACAGGGGTGGGATCTGGGGCCAACGTCCTGACTTTC	NA	TRBV11-1	TRBJ2-6	18	TRBD1
CATSRAPDTGELFF	TGTGCCACCAGCAGGGCTCCCGACACCGGGGAGCTGTTTTTT	NA	TRBV15	TRBJ2-2	14	NA
CASSQTSGTYNEQFF	TGTGCCAGCAGCCAAACTAGCGGAACCTACAATGAGCAGTTCTTC	NA	TRBV7-3	TRBJ2-1	15	TRBD2
CASSSSGVNTGELFF	TGTGCCAGCAGCTCCTCAGGGGTGAACACCGGGGAGCTGTTTTTT	NA	TRBV7-3	TRBJ2-2	15	NA
CASRPTSGGETQYF	TGTGCCAGCAGACCGACTAGCGGGGGGGAGACCCAGTACTTC	NA	TRBV7-2	TRBJ2-5	14	TRBD2
CASSLFGGLAGADGELFF	TGTGCCAGCAGTTTATTCGGGGGGCTAGCGGGAGCTGACGGGGAGCTGTTTTTT	once	TRBV28	TRBJ2-2	18	TRBD2
CASSAPFAGGVETQYF	TGTGCCAGCAGTGCCCCTTTTGCGGGAGGGGTGGAGACCCAGTACTTC	once	TRBV28	TRBJ2-5	16	TRBD2
CASSRTGEYGYTF	TGTGCCAGCAGCCGGACAGGGGAATATGGCTACACCTTC	once	TRBV7-9	TRBJ1-2	13	TRBD1
CASSLSRVVAGELFF	TGTGCCAGCAGTTTATCTCGGGTTGTGGCCGGGGAGCTGTTTTTT	NA	TRBV27	TRBJ2-2	15	NA
CASRGGDEQYF	TGTGCCAGCAGAGGGGGGGACGAGCAGTACTTC	once	TRBV2	TRBJ2-7	11	NA
CASSQEKRGSQETQYF	TGTGCCAGCAGCCAAGAAAAGCGGGGGAGCCAAGAGACCCAGTACTTC	NA	TRBV4-2	TRBJ2-5	16	TRBD2
CASSFSVLNTEAFF	TGTGCCAGCAGCTTTTCCGTGTTGAACACTGAAGCTTTCTTT	NA	TRBV11-2	TRBJ1-1	14	NA
CASSSPRSPTGNTIYF	TGTGCCAGCAGTTCCCCTCGGAGTCCTACTGGAAACACCATATATTTT	NA	TRBV28	TRBJ1-3	16	NA
CASSGWSGNEQYF	TGTGCCAGCAGTGGGTGGAGTGGCAACGAGCAGTACTTC	NA	TRBV6-1	TRBJ2-7	13	NA
CASSLDQGRTGELFF	TGTGCCAGCAGCCTCGACCAGGGAAGGACCGGGGAGCTGTTTTTT	NA	TRBV9	TRBJ2-2	15	NA
CAWRGARAEAFF	TGTGCCTGGAGGGGGGCTAGAGCTGAAGCTTTCTTT	NA	TRBV30	TRBJ1-1	12	NA
CASSPGSGRLETQYF	TGTGCCAGCTCACCAGGGAGCGGGAGGTTGGAGACCCAGTACTTC	NA	TRBV18	TRBJ2-5	15	TRBD2
CASSYTRINEQFF	TGTGCCAGCTCGTACACCCGTATCAATGAGCAGTTCTTC	NA	TRBV18	TRBJ2-1	13	NA
CASSPRQGGNEQYF	TGTGCCAGCTCACCACGGCAGGGGGGCAACGAGCAGTACTTC	NA	TRBV18	TRBJ2-7	14	NA
CASSLPSYEQYF	TGTGCCAGCAGCCTCCCTTCCTACGAGCAGTACTTC	NA	TRBV2	TRBJ2-7	12	NA
CASSSDRGRNIQYF	TGTGCCAGCAGCTCGGACAGGGGGCGAAACATTCAGTACTTC	NA	TRBV7-2	TRBJ2-4	14	TRBD1